These 12 T cell receptor beta chains came from one sample sequenced in a study of CD8 T cells in ankylosing spondylitis. General observations from the study: Blood from ankylosing spondylitis patients appeared to carry a characteristic roughly eight-variant TCR beta motif.

Each CDR3 protein gets one entry after TCRdb re-called the 5' RACE reads with MiXCR. This sample yields more than 500,000 distinct CDR3 sequences, of which about 5.7% are seen a single time; roughly 3.3% belongs to the top ten. These receptors lack a known antigen. Sequenced: blood, either unsorted or a sorted T cell fraction (not recorded which). These receptors came from a male donor with ankylosing spondylitis.

This clonotype appeared many times. This sequence joins TRBV7-2 and TRBJ2-7; no reliable D call. Between the trimmed V and J ends, which lost 5 bases and 3 bases, there was a span of 20 bases. This CDR3 has 16 residues. Germline V lookup: CDR1 SGHTA, CDR2 FQGNSA. For the CDR3, the DNA is TGTGCCAGCAGCAGCTACTCCACGGACGGAATCTACGAGCAGTACTTC. Its translation is CASSSYSTDGIYEQYF.

V usage is TRBV28 and J usage is TRBJ2-7, with TRBD1 as a possible D gene (6 bases). The ends were cut back, 2 bases at V and 3 bases at J, with 8 bases in the middle. There are 13 residues in the CDR3. In germline, CDR1 is MDHEN, CDR2 SYDVKM. CDR3 coding DNA: TGTGCCAGCAGTTTAAAAGGGGGCTACGAGCAGTACTTC. Translation gives CASSLKGGYEQYF.

As for this clonotype: A much bigger clone sits one base away, suggesting this may be a read error. Given the absence of the conserved phenylalanine or tryptophan at the CDR3 end, a read error is likely. The chain uses TRBV6-2 or TRBV6-3 and TRBJ2-3, with D possibly being TRBD1 (6 bases). The CDR3 is 13 amino acids. CDR1 is MNHEY and CDR2 is SVGEGT in the germline V gene. V was cut by 5 bases and J by 2 bases, with 8 bases left in between. This CDR3 is CASSGQLTDTQYL. Written as DNA, the CDR3 is TGTGCCAGCAGTGGACAGCTCACAGATACGCAGTATCTT.

The genes are TRBV12-3 or TRBV12-4 and TRBJ2-7; 9 bases match TRBD1. The V and J ends lost 3 bases and 6 bases, in that order; junction bases with no gene match: 6. This CDR3 has 14 residues. The CDR3 DNA reads as TGTGCCAGCAGTTTGATACAGGGGGCTAGCGAGCAGTACTTC. As protein: CASSLIQGASEQYF.

This clonotype was recorded at least ten times. For the CDR3, the DNA is TGCAGTGCTCCCAAGGGGAACACTGAAGCTTTCTTT. Residues: CSAPKGNTEAFF. V is TRBV20-1 and J is TRBJ1-1; D unresolved. The germline V and J ends were trimmed by 5 bases and 1 base, with 8 bases remaining between them. This CDR3 has 12 residues. Per the germline V gene, CDR1 is DFQATT and CDR2 is SNEGSKA (reference sequence).

The table lists this clonotype with many counts. The gene calls are TRBV6-2 or TRBV6-3 and TRBJ1-2; 7 bases line up with TRBD1. Germline V lookup: CDR1 MNHEY, CDR2 SVGEGT. The junction had 16 bases not matched to a gene; V was cut back by 8 bases and J by 4 bases. There are 16 residues in the CDR3. CDR3 in DNA: TGTGCCAGCTCCCCCGCTCAGGGGGTATGGGGCTATGGCTACACCTTC. Residues: CASSPAQGVWGYGYTF.

The table lists this clonotype with many counts. This chain links TRBV7-2 with TRBJ2-7, with 7 bases fitting TRBD1. Germline V CDR1 and CDR2: SGHTA, FQGNSA. With V trimmed by 1 base and J by 6 bases, 9 bases remained unmatched. The CDR3 runs 15 residues. The CDR3 nucleotides read TGTGCCAGCAGCTTAGGGGACAGTAGGATAAGCGAGCAGTACTTC. Translating it yields CASSLGDSRISEQYF. Variable domain in full (rest from reference TRBV7-2 and TRBJ2-7): GAGVSQSPSNKVTEKGKDVELRCDPISGHTALYWYRQSLGQGLEFLIYFQGNSAPDKSGLPSDRFSAERTGGSVSTLTIQRTQQEDSAVYLCASSLGDSRISEQYFGPGTRLTVT.

Many counts were recorded for this clonotype. The J gene is TRBJ2-2, the V gene TRBV12-3 or TRBV12-4, with 16 nucleotides matching TRBD2. CDR3 length: 18 amino acids. Germline trimming cut 4 bases from V and 0 bases from J; bases unmatched to any gene: 2. CDR3 sequence reads: CASSSGLAGGPNTGELFF. CDR3 DNA sequence: TGTGCCAGCAGTTCGGGACTAGCGGGAGGGCCGAACACCGGGGAGCTGTTTTTT.

Regarding this clonotype: A much larger clone is a single base away; this may be a read error. The genes are TRBV28 and TRBJ2-1, with a possible D match to TRBD2 (5 bases). Germline CDR1 and CDR2: MDHEN and SYDVKM. V lost 6 bases and J 0 bases, leaving 9 bases between the germline ends. This CDR3 is 14 amino acids long. CDR3 residues: CASSPGISYNEQFF. CDR3 nucleotide sequence: TGTGCCAGCAGCCCCGGGATCTCCTACAATGAGCAGTTCTTC.

This clonotype appeared many times. The rearrangement links TRBV29-1 to TRBJ1-3; D gene ambiguous. The germline gives CDR1 SQVTM, CDR2 ANQGSEA. The CDR3 has 14 residues. Trimming took off 4 bases at V and 0 bases at J, with 10 bases between the two ends. CDR3 coding DNA: TGCAGCGTTGCTGGGAGGAACTCTGGAAACACCATATATTTT. Amino acids: CSVAGRNSGNTIYF.

This clonotype has at least ten counts. The rearrangement uses TRBV6-5 and TRBJ1-2; tentative D call: TRBD1 (5 bases). The CDR3 has 14 amino acids. Germline CDR1 and CDR2: MNHEY and SVGAGI. V gave up 1 base and J gave up 1 base, with 7 bases separating them. CDR3 region: CASSYLGGNYGYTF. In DNA form, the CDR3 reads TGTGCCAGCAGTTACTTGGGGGGTAACTATGGCTACACCTTC.

The sample holds many counts of this clonotype. J is TRBJ2-7 and V is TRBV12-3 or TRBV12-4; D might be TRBD1 (6 bases). The V and J ends lost 6 bases and 1 base respectively, with 13 bases between them. The CDR3 spans 14 residues. The CDR3 spells CASSLYRDSYEQYF. CDR3 nucleotide sequence: TGTGCCAGCAGCCTATACAGGGATTCCTACGAGCAGTACTTC.